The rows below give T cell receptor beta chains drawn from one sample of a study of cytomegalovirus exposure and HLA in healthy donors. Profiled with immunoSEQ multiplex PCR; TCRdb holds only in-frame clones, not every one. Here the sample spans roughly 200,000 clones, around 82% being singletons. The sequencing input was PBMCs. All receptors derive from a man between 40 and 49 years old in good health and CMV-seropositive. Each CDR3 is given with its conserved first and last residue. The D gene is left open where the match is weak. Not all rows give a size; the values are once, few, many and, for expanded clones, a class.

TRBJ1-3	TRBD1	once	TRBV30	CAWSATGVIGNTIYF	TGTGCCTGGAGTGCGACAGGGGTGATTGGAAACACCATATATTTT
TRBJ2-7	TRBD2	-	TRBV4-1	CASSQGLAGGYEQYF	TGCGCCAGCAGCCAAGGACTAGCGGGAGGGTACGAGCAGTACTTC
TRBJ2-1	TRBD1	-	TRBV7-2	CASSRDRGVYNEQFF	TGTGCCAGCAGCCGCGACAGGGGGGTATACAATGAGCAGTTCTTC
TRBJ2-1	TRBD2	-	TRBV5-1	CASSSTGRLAGTSYNEQFF	TGCGCCAGCAGCTCGACAGGGAGGCTAGCGGGGACTTCCTACAATGAGCAGTTCTTC
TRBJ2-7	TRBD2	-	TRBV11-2	CASSSSGGLADF	TGTGCCAGCAGCTCCTCCGGCGGACTAGCAGACTTC
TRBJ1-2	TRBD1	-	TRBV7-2	CASSPMDRLLWGYTF	TGTGCCAGCAGCCCAATGGACAGGCTCCTCTGGGGCTACACCTTC
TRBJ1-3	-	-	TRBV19	CASSRSRVISGNTIYF	TGTGCCAGTAGTAGATCCAGGGTTATCTCTGGAAACACCATATATTTT
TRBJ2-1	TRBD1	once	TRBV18	CASSPLQGQGNEQFF	TGTGCCAGCTCACCACTCCAAGGACAGGGCAATGAGCAGTTCTTC
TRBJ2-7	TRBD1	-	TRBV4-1	CASKPRDRDNEQYF	TGCGCCAGCAAGCCGAGGGACAGGGACAACGAGCAGTACTTC
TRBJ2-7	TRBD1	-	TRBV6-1	CASSDDPGQSYEQYF	TGTGCCAGCAGTGATGACCCGGGACAGTCCTACGAGCAGTACTTC
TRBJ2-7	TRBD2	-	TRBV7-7	CASSSSGSSYEQYF	TGTGCTAGCAGCTCTAGCGGGAGCTCCTACGAGCAGTACTTC
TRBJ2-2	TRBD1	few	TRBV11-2	CASSARTGGTGELFF	TGTGCCAGCAGCGCCCGGACAGGAGGAACCGGGGAGCTGTTTTTT
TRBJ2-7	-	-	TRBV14	CASSRYRSDEQYF	TGTGCCAGCAGCCGGTACAGGTCTGACGAGCAGTACTTC
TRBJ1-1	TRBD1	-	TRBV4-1	CASSQGQGITEAFF	TGCGCCAGCAGCCAAGGACAGGGGATCACTGAAGCTTTCTTT
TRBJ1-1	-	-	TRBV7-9	CASSLEGGGTEAFF	TGTGCCAGCAGCTTAGAGGGGGGGGGCACTGAAGCTTTCTTT
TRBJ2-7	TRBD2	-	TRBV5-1	CASSLPSGIYEQYF	TGCGCCAGCAGCTTGCCCAGCGGGATCTACGAGCAGTACTTC
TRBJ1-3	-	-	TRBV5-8	CASSLVLNTIYF	TGTGCCAGCAGCTTGGTTCTGAACACCATATATTTT
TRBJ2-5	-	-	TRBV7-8	CASSLSFLGGKETQYF	TGTGCCAGCAGCTTATCTTTTTTGGGGGGAAAAGAGACCCAGTACTTC
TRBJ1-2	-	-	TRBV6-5	CASHSGVGGYTF	TGTGCCAGCCACTCAGGGGTGGGGGGCTACACCTTC
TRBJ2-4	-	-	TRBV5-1	CASSLEAKNIQYF	TGCGCCAGCAGCTTAGAGGCCAAAAACATTCAGTACTTC
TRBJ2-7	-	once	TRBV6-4	CASSDRPNRDEQYF	TGTGCCAGCAGTGACAGGCCCAATCGGGACGAGCAGTACTTC
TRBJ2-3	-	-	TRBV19	CASTTRADSDTQYF	TGTGCCAGTACCACTAGAGCGGATTCAGATACGCAGTATTTT
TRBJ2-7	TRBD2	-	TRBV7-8	CASSWGGLAGYEQYF	TGTGCCAGCAGCTGGGGGGGGCTAGCGGGCTACGAGCAGTACTTC
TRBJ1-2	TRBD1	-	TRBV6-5	CASSTGGRRNYGYTF	TGTGCCAGCAGTACAGGGGGCCGTCGGAACTATGGCTACACCTTC
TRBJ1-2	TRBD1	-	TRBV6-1	CASSETGTGYSF	TGTGCCAGCAGTGAAACCGGGACAGGGTACTCCTTC
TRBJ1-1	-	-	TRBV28	CASSPRTEAFF	TGTGCCAGCAGCCCGAGAACTGAAGCTTTCTTT
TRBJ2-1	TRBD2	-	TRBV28	CASSIAGGGGNEQFF	TGTGCCAGCAGCATAGCGGGAGGCGGGGGTAATGAGCAGTTCTTC
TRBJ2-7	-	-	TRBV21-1	CASSKGRWGTGSYEQYF	-
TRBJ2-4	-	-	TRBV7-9	CASSLDGLAKNIQYF	TGTGCCAGCAGCTTAGACGGACTAGCCAAAAACATTCAGTACTTC
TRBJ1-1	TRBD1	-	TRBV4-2	CASSHVPGQGRAMNTEAFF	TGTGCCAGCAGCCACGTCCCGGGACAGGGTCGGGCAATGAACACTGAAGCTTTCTTT
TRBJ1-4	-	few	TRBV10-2	CASSESGLRGKLFF	TGCGCCAGCAGTGAGTCGGGCCTAAGGGGGAAACTGTTTTTT
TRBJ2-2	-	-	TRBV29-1	CSVKTSGKNTGELFF	TGCAGCGTGAAGACTAGTGGGAAAAACACCGGGGAGCTGTTTTTT
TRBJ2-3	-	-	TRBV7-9	CASSFGADSTDTQYF	TGTGCCAGCAGCTTTGGGGCAGATAGCACAGATACGCAGTATTTT
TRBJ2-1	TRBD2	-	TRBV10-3	CAISEASGYNEQFF	TGTGCCATCAGTGAGGCTAGCGGCTACAATGAGCAGTTCTTC
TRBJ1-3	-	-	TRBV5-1	CASSLDSGNTIYF	TGCGCCAGCAGCTTGGACAGTGGAAACACCATATATTTT
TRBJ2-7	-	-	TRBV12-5	CASGLVTGSEQYF	TGTGCTAGTGGTTTGGTAACAGGGAGCGAGCAGTACTTC
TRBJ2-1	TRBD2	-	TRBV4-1	CASSQARTSGNEQFF	TGCGCCAGCAGCCAAGCTAGGACTAGCGGAAATGAGCAGTTCTTC
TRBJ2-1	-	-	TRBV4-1	CASSPLGEGPEQFF	TGCGCCAGCAGCCCTCTCGGGGAAGGTCCTGAGCAGTTCTTC
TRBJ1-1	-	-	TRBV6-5	CASSYGGDTEAFF	TGTGCCAGCAGTTACGGGGGCGACACTGAAGCTTTCTTT
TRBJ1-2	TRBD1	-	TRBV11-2	CASSLGTADYGYTF	TGTGCCAGCAGCCTCGGGACAGCTGACTATGGCTACACCTTC
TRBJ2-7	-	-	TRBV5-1	CASSLAGGVDEQYF	TGCGCCAGCAGCTTGGCCGGGGGAGTCGACGAGCAGTACTTC
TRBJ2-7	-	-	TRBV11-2	CASSSIPYEQYF	TGTGCCAGCAGCTCCATCCCCTACGAGCAGTACTTC
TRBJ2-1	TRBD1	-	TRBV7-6	CASSLAGTGGNNEQFF	TGTGCCAGCAGCTTAGCGGGGACAGGGGGCAACAATGAGCAGTTCTTC
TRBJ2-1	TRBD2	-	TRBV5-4	CASSSAGTSGTAEQFF	TGTGCCAGCAGCTCGGCGGGGACTAGCGGGACGGCAGAGCAGTTCTTC
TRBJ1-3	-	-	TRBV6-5	CASRRSSGNTIYF	TGTGCCAGCAGGAGGAGCTCTGGAAACACCATATATTTT
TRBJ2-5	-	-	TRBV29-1	CSVPLGGYGETQYF	TGCAGCGTCCCCCTGGGGGGTTATGGGGAGACCCAGTACTTC
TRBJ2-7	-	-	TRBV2	CASSEGGRPYLHTYYEQYF	TGTGCCAGCAGTGAAGGAGGGAGGCCATATCTACACACGTACTACGAGCAGTACTTC
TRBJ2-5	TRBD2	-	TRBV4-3	CASSQDYGRAETQYF	TGCGCCAGCAGCCAAGATTACGGGAGGGCAGAGACCCAGTACTTC
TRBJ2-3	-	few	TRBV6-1	CASRERGRLTDTQYF	TGTGCCAGCAGAGAAAGGGGTCGACTCACAGATACGCAGTATTTT
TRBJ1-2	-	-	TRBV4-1	CASSQDRGGLGGYTF	TGCGCCAGCAGCCAAGATAGGGGGGGCTTGGGAGGCTACACCTTC
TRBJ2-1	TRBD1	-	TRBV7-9	CASSSGGTGGYNEQFF	TGTGCCAGCAGCTCCGGCGGGACAGGGGGGTACAATGAGCAGTTCTTC
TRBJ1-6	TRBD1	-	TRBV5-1	CASSLVSTQGANSPLHF	TGCGCCAGCAGCTTGGTCTCAACGCAGGGGGCGAATTCACCCCTCCACTTT
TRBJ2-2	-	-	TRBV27	CASTPWARTGELFF	TGTGCCAGCACCCCCTGGGCACGGACCGGGGAGCTGTTTTTT
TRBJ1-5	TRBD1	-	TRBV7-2	CASTPDGTDNQPQHF	TGTGCCAGCACGCCCGACGGGACAGACAATCAGCCCCAGCATTTT
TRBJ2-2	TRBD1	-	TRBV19	CASSIDTGGAGTGELFF	TGTGCCAGTAGTATAGATACAGGGGGCGCAGGGACCGGGGAGCTGTTTTTT